This T cell receptor (beta chain) was found in a study of T cell repertoires in cytomegalovirus infection. As for the study in general: Public TCR beta signatures were indicative of both CMV infection and a matching HLA type. Study-wide points: In two of eight donors, the top clonotype was HLA-C-restricted CMV-specific.

This clonotype has a handful of counts. Its antigen is unidentified. CDR1 MNHEY and CDR2 SMNVEV come from the germline V gene (reference sequence). The V segment lost 5 bases and the J segment 1 base; nucleotides outside the gene matches: 11. The CDR3 is made up of 17 amino acids. TCRdb reprocessed the reads with MiXCR, giving one entry per CDR3 protein. This table holds approximately 770,000 distinct CDR3 sequences, around 29% found once. The specimen comprised cultured CD8+ T cells from PBMCs, sampled from culture after CMV antigen stimulation. The chain couples TRBV27 to TRBJ2-1, with 7 bases matching TRBD1. This clonotype was sampled from a human donor in good health (CMV status not recorded). Some clones in this sample may be carry-over from other donors' samples. CDR3 in amino acids: CASSTRTGTLSYNEQFF. CDR3 nucleotide sequence: TGTGCCAGCAGTACCCGGACAGGCACCTTATCCTACAATGAGCAGTTCTTC.